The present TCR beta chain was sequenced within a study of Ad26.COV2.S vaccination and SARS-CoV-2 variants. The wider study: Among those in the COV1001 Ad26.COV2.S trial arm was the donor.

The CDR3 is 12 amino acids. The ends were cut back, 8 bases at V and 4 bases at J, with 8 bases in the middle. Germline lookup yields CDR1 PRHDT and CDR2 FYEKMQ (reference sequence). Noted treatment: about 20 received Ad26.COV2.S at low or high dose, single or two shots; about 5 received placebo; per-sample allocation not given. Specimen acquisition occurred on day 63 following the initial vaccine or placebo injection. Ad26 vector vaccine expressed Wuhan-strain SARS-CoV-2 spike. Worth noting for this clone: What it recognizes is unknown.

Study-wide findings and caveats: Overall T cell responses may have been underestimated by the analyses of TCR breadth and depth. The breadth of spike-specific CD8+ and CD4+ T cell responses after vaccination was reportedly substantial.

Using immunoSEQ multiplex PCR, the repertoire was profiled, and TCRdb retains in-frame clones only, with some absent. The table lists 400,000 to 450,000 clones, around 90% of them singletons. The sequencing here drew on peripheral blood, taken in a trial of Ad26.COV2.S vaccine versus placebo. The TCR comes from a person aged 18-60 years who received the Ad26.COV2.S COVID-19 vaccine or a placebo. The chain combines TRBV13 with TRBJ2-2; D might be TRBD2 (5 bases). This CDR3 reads CASERSTGELFF. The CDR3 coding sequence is TGTGCCAGCGAGCGGTCCACCGGGGAGCTGTTTTTT.